A selection of T cell receptor beta chains follows, all from one sample in a study of cytomegalovirus exposure and HLA in healthy donors. Clones were read by immunoSEQ multiplex PCR, and TCRdb kept only the in-frame ones, dropping some. The table shows 200,000 to 250,000 clones, with around 80% occurring only once. The sample comprised PBMCs. The source is a middle-aged woman in good health and CMV-seronegative. Each CDR3 is given with its conserved first and last residue. The D gene is left open where the match is weak. Clone size, where shown, is once, few, many, or a class for clones that have expanded.

clone_size: .
j_call: TRBJ1-1
v_call: TRBV7-9
d_call: .
cdr3_nt: TGTGCCAGCAGCCCCCCTCTCGGGGGAGTGAACACTGAAGCTTTCTTT
cdr3_aa: CASSPPLGGVNTEAFF

clone_size: once
j_call: TRBJ1-4
v_call: TRBV15
d_call: .
cdr3_nt: TGTGCCACCAGCAGAGTGCAGGCAGCCCTTGAAAAACTGTTTTTT
cdr3_aa: CATSRVQAALEKLFF

clone_size: .
j_call: TRBJ1-2
v_call: TRBV6-5
d_call: .
cdr3_nt: TGTGCCAGCAGTTATGGGGGGAAAGTCACCTTC
cdr3_aa: CASSYGGKVTF

clone_size: .
j_call: TRBJ2-1
v_call: TRBV30
d_call: TRBD2
cdr3_nt: TGTGCCTGGAGTCGTTTAGGTGGCGGGGGGTACAATGAGCAGTTCTTC
cdr3_aa: CAWSRLGGGGYNEQFF

clone_size: few
j_call: TRBJ1-3
v_call: TRBV19
d_call: .
cdr3_nt: TGTGCCAGTAGTATCACCAGTGGAAACACCATATATTTT
cdr3_aa: CASSITSGNTIYF

clone_size: .
j_call: TRBJ2-5
v_call: TRBV5-6
d_call: .
cdr3_nt: TGTGCCAGCAGCTTAAATTTCCAGGTGGAGACCCAGTACTTC
cdr3_aa: CASSLNFQVETQYF

clone_size: once
j_call: TRBJ1-2
v_call: TRBV11-1
d_call: TRBD1
cdr3_nt: TGTGCCAGCAGCTTAGGGCGGGACAGGGTATCGGATGGCTACACCTTC
cdr3_aa: CASSLGRDRVSDGYTF

clone_size: once
j_call: TRBJ1-4
v_call: TRBV10-3
d_call: TRBD1
cdr3_nt: TGTGCCATCAGTGATTCGAGGGACAGGGCGTACGAAAAACTGTTTTTT
cdr3_aa: CAISDSRDRAYEKLFF

clone_size: few
j_call: TRBJ2-6
v_call: TRBV7-2
d_call: .
cdr3_nt: TGTGCCAGCAGTAGACCAGGGGATGCCAACGTCCTGACTTTC
cdr3_aa: CASSRPGDANVLTF

clone_size: .
j_call: TRBJ2-1
v_call: TRBV28
d_call: TRBD1
cdr3_nt: TGTGCCAGCAGCCTAGGGACAGGGATAAGCTCCTACAATGAGCAGTTCTTC
cdr3_aa: CASSLGTGISSYNEQFF

clone_size: .
j_call: TRBJ2-3
v_call: TRBV5-6
d_call: .
cdr3_nt: TGTGCCAGCAGCTTCTCCAGGGGTGATACGCAGTATTTT
cdr3_aa: CASSFSRGDTQYF

clone_size: .
j_call: TRBJ1-1
v_call: TRBV5-1
d_call: .
cdr3_nt: TGCGCCAGCAGCTCCCAGGGCTCCACTGAAGCTTTCTTT
cdr3_aa: CASSSQGSTEAFF

clone_size: .
j_call: TRBJ2-2
v_call: TRBV6-5
d_call: TRBD2
cdr3_nt: TGTGCCAGCAGCTCTACTCTAGCGGGTCCCGGGGAGCTGTTTTTT
cdr3_aa: CASSSTLAGPGELFF

clone_size: once
j_call: TRBJ1-1
v_call: TRBV4-1
d_call: .
cdr3_nt: TGCGCCAGCAGCCAAACCCCAGGGCTTGTGGAGAACACTGAAGCTTTCTTT
cdr3_aa: CASSQTPGLVENTEAFF

clone_size: few
j_call: TRBJ1-3
v_call: TRBV4-2
d_call: .
cdr3_nt: TGTGCCAGCAGCCAAGATTCCTTTGGAAACACCATATATTTT
cdr3_aa: CASSQDSFGNTIYF

clone_size: .
j_call: TRBJ2-3
v_call: TRBV18
d_call: TRBD2
cdr3_nt: TGTGCCAGCTCACCACCGGGTGCGGGGGGCTCAGATACGCAGTATTTT
cdr3_aa: CASSPPGAGGSDTQYF

clone_size: .
j_call: TRBJ2-5
v_call: TRBV5-1
d_call: TRBD2
cdr3_nt: TGCGCCAGCAGCTTGGGACTAGCAAACCAAGAGACCCAGTACTTC
cdr3_aa: CASSLGLANQETQYF

clone_size: .
j_call: TRBJ1-6
v_call: TRBV7-9
d_call: .
cdr3_nt: TGTGCCAGCAGCTTCCGGGACAACAGTTCACCCCTCCACTTT
cdr3_aa: CASSFRDNSSPLHF

clone_size: .
j_call: TRBJ2-1
v_call: TRBV11-3
d_call: TRBD2
cdr3_nt: TGTGCCAGCGCTTCCGGGACTAGCGGATACAATGAGCAGTTCTTC
cdr3_aa: CASASGTSGYNEQFF

clone_size: .
j_call: TRBJ1-3
v_call: TRBV7-6
d_call: .
cdr3_nt: TGTGCCAGCAGCTTAGGTCGGTCAGGAAGCTCTGGAAACACCATATATTTT
cdr3_aa: CASSLGRSGSSGNTIYF

clone_size: .
j_call: TRBJ2-4
v_call: TRBV28
d_call: .
cdr3_nt: TGTGCCAGCAACCCACCCGGCGGGGTGTCCAAAAACATTCAGTACTTC
cdr3_aa: CASNPPGGVSKNIQYF

clone_size: .
j_call: TRBJ2-2
v_call: TRBV27
d_call: .
cdr3_nt: TGTGCCAGCAATAGCGGAGGAACCGGGGAGCTGTTTTTT
cdr3_aa: CASNSGGTGELFF

clone_size: .
j_call: TRBJ1-6
v_call: TRBV6-5
d_call: TRBD1
cdr3_nt: TGTGCCAGCAGGTGGACAGGGGATTCACCCCTCCACTTT
cdr3_aa: CASRWTGDSPLHF

clone_size: .
j_call: TRBJ2-3
v_call: TRBV2
d_call: TRBD2
cdr3_nt: TGTGCCAGCAGCCGGACTAGCGGGGATCCTAGCACAGATACGCAGTATTTT
cdr3_aa: CASSRTSGDPSTDTQYF

clone_size: .
j_call: TRBJ2-3
v_call: TRBV11-3
d_call: TRBD2
cdr3_nt: TGTGCCAGCAGCCTTACTAGCGGGTCCAGCACAGATACGCAGTATTTT
cdr3_aa: CASSLTSGSSTDTQYF

clone_size: .
j_call: TRBJ1-1
v_call: TRBV30
d_call: .
cdr3_nt: TGTGCCTGGAGTGGGCAGGGGATCTACCTTGAAGCTTTCTTT
cdr3_aa: CAWSGQGIYLEAFF

clone_size: .
j_call: TRBJ2-3
v_call: TRBV11-2
d_call: .
cdr3_nt: TGTGCCAGCAGCTTCAGCGGACCGACGCAGTATTTT
cdr3_aa: CASSFSGPTQYF

clone_size: .
j_call: TRBJ1-1
v_call: TRBV5-4
d_call: .
cdr3_nt: TGTGCCAGCAGCCGAGGGGGGGGCCTGGGGAACACTGAAGCTTTCTTT
cdr3_aa: CASSRGGGLGNTEAFF

clone_size: once
j_call: TRBJ2-2
v_call: TRBV10-2
d_call: .
cdr3_nt: TGCGCCAGCAGGAGACTCCTCCTGGCGGGGAGAAACACCGGGGAGCTGTTTTTT
cdr3_aa: CASRRLLLAGRNTGELFF

clone_size: .
j_call: TRBJ1-4
v_call: TRBV28
d_call: TRBD1
cdr3_nt: TGTGCCAGCAGTGGGACAGCAACTAATGAAAAACTGTTTTTT
cdr3_aa: CASSGTATNEKLFF

clone_size: .
j_call: TRBJ2-6
v_call: TRBV18
d_call: .
cdr3_nt: TGTGCCAGCTCACCTCCAAACTCTGGGGCCAACGTCCTGACTTTC
cdr3_aa: CASSPPNSGANVLTF

clone_size: .
j_call: TRBJ2-7
v_call: TRBV7-9
d_call: .
cdr3_nt: TGTGCCAGCAGCTCCGGGGGGCCCACATACGAGCAGTACTTC
cdr3_aa: CASSSGGPTYEQYF

clone_size: .
j_call: TRBJ1-2
v_call: TRBV19
d_call: TRBD1
cdr3_nt: TGTGCCAGTAGTTCTCTTCCGGTGACAGGGATGTTTAGCTACACCTTC
cdr3_aa: CASSSLPVTGMFSYTF

clone_size: .
j_call: TRBJ2-1
v_call: TRBV6-5
d_call: TRBD2
cdr3_nt: TGTGCCAGCAGTTACTCGACTAGCGGGGTTGTGAATGAGCAGTTCTTC
cdr3_aa: CASSYSTSGVVNEQFF

clone_size: .
j_call: TRBJ2-7
v_call: TRBV7-2
d_call: .
cdr3_nt: TGTGCCAGCAGCTTCCAGGGATCCTACGAGCAGTACTTC
cdr3_aa: CASSFQGSYEQYF